This TCR beta chain was retrieved from a study of CD8+ T cells in alopecia areata. Findings of the study overall: Clonality exceeded that of normal scalp in lesional scalp, most notably in alopecia totalis/universalis. Resident alphabeta T-cell populations of normal skin are likewise subject to sequencing in scalp samples.

PBMC-derived CD4+ and CD8+ T cells were sorted. RNA extraction was followed by reverse transcription into cDNA, which acted as the sequencing template. Repertoires were generated with immunoSEQ multiplex PCR, while TCRdb's copy carries only in-frame clones and drops some. The sample includes roughly 35,000 clones, around 59% of them seen just once. V lost 1 base and J lost 7, with 5 bases in between. The CDR3 runs to 12 residues. CDR1 and CDR2 (germline): SGHTA, FQGNSA. Turning to this clone: Its antigen is not known.

Input material: NKG2D-high CD8+ T cells sorted from blood. The receptor was derived from a human donor with alopecia areata. V gene TRBV7-2 combines with J gene TRBJ2-1; D unclear. DNA for the CDR3: TGTGCCAGCAGCTTAGGCAGAAATGAGCAGTTCTTC. Protein product: CASSLGRNEQFF.